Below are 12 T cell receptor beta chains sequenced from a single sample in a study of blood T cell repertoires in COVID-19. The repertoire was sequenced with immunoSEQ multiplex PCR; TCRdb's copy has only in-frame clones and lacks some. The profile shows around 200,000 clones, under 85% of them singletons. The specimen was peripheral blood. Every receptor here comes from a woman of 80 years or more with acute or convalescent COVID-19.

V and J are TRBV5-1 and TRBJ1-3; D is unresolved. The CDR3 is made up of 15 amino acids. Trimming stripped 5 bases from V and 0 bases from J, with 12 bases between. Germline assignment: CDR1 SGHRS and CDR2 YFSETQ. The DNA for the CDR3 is TGCGCCAGCAGTGCCCAGGCGCACTCTGGAAACACCATATATTTT. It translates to CASSAQAHSGNTIYF.

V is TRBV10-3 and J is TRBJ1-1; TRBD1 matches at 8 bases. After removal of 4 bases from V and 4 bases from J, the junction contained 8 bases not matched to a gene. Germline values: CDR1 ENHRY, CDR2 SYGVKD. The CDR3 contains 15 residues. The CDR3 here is CAISGRQGAGTEAFF. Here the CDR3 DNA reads TGTGCCATCAGTGGCCGTCAGGGGGCAGGCACTGAAGCTTTCTTT.

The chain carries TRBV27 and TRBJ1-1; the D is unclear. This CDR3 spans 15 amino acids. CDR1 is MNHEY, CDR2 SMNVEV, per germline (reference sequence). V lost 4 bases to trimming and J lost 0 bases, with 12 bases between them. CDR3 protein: CASSSSGALNTEAFF. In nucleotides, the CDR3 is TGTGCCAGCAGTTCCTCGGGAGCTTTGAACACTGAAGCTTTCTTT.

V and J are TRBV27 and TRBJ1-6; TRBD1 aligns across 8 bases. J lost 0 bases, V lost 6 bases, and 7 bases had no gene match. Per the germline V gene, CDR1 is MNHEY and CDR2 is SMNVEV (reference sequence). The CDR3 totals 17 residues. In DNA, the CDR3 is TGTGCCAGCAGCGACAGGGGCGCCAGCTCCTATAATTCACCCCTCCACTTT. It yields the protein CASSDRGASSYNSPLHF.

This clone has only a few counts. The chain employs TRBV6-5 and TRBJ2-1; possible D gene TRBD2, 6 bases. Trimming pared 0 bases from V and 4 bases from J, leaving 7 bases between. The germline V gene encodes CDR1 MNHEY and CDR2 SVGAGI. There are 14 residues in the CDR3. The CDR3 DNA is TGTGCCAGCAGTTACTCGGGGGGTTACAATGAGCAGTTCTTC. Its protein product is CASSYSGGYNEQFF.

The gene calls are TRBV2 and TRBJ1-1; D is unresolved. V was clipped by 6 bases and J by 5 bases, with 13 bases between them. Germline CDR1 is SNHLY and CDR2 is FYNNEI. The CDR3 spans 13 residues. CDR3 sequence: CASSPIGLTEAFF. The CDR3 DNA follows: TGTGCCAGCAGCCCCATTGGGCTTACTGAAGCTTTCTTT.

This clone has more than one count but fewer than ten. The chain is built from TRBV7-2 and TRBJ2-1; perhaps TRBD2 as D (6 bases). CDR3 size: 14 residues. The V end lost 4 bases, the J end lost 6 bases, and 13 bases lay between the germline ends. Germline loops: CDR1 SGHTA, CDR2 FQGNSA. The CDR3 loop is CASSWGLNPNEQFF. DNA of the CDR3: TGTGCCAGCAGCTGGGGACTCAACCCCAATGAGCAGTTCTTC.

The CDR3 bases are TGTGCAAGTCAGGCTAGCGGGGGGGCCTCCTACGAGCAGTACTTC. As protein: CASQASGGASYEQYF. The V gene is TRBV7-2, the J gene TRBJ2-7; 12 bases match TRBD2. Germline CDR1 SGHTA, CDR2 FQGNSA. The CDR3 has 15 amino acids.

CDR3 residues: CASSLGQGVTF. The DNA of the CDR3 is TGCGCCAGCAGCCTCGGACAGGGCGTCACCTTC. V is TRBV5-1 and J is TRBJ1-2; TRBD1 aligns across 8 bases. The CDR3 extends over 11 amino acids. Germline loops: CDR1 SGHRS, CDR2 YFSETQ. Unmatched junction bases numbered 6, after V lost 4 bases and J lost 13 bases. The full variable domain, its missing parts supplied by reference TRBV5-1 and TRBJ1-2, is KAGVTQTPRYLIKTRGQQVTLSCSPISGHRSVSWYQQTPGQGLQFLFEYFSETQRNKGNFPGRFSGRQFSNSRSEMNVSTLELGDSALYLCASSLGQGVTFGSGTRLTVV.

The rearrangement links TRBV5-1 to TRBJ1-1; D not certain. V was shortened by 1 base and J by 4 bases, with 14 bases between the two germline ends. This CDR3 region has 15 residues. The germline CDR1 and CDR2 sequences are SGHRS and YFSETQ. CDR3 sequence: CASSLLSSMSTEAFF. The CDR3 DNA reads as TGCGCCAGCAGCTTGCTCTCTTCTATGAGCACTGAAGCTTTCTTT.

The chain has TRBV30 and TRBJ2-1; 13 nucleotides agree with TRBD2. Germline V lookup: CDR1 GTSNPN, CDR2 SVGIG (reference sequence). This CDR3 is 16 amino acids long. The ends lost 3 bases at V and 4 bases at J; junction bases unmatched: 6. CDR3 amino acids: CAWSHGTSGIYNEQFF. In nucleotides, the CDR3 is TGTGCCTGGAGCCACGGGACTAGCGGGATATACAATGAGCAGTTCTTC.

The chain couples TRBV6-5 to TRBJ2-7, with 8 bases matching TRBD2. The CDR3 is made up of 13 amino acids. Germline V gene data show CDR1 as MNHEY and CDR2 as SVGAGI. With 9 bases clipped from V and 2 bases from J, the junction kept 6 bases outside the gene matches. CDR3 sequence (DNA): TGTGCCAGTCGCGTCGGGGGGGCCTACGAGCAGTACTTC. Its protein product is CASRVGGAYEQYF.